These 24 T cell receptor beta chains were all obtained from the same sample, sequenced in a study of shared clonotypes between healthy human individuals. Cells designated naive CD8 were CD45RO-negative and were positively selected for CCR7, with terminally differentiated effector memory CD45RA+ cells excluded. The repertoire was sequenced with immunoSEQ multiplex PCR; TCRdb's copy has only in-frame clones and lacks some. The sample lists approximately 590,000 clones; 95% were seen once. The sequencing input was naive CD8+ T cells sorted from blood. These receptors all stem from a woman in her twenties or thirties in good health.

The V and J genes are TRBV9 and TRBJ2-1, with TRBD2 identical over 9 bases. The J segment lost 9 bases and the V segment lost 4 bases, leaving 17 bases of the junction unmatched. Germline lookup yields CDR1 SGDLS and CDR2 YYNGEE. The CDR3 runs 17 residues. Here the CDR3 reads CASSPGTIAGAFGEQFF. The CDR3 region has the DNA TGTGCCAGCAGCCCGGGAACGATAGCGGGAGCTTTCGGTGAGCAGTTCTTC.

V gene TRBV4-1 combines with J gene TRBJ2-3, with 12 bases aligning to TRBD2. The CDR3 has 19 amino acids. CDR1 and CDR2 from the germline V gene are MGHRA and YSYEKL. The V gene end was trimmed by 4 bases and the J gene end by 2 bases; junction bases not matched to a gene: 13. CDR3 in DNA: TGCGCCAGCAGCCTCCATCCTAGCGGGAGGGCCAGGGTCACAGATACGCAGTATTTT. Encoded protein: CASSLHPSGRARVTDTQYF.

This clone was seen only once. In DNA form, the CDR3 reads TGTGCCAGCAGCTTTGGGGACAGGGGTCGACTAGCGGAGCAGTTCTTC. It specifies CASSFGDRGRLAEQFF. The rearrangement links TRBV5-8 to TRBJ2-1; 10 nucleotides line up with TRBD1. V lost 2 bases and J lost 10; bases outside the gene matches: 12. The CDR3 is made up of 16 amino acids. Germline V gene data show CDR1 as SGHTS and CDR2 as YDEGEE.

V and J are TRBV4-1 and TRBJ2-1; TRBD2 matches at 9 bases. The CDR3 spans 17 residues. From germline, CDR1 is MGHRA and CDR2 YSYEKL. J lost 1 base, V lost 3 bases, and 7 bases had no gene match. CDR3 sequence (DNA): TGCGCCAGCAGCCAGCCCCGACTAGCGGAGTCCTACAATGAGCAGTTCTTC. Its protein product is CASSQPRLAESYNEQFF.

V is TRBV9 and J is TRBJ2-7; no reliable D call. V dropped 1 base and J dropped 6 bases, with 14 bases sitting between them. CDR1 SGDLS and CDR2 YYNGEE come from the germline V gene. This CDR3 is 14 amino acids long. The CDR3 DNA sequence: TGTGCCAGCAGCGTAAGGCAGGTACCTACCGAGCAGTACTTC. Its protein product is CASSVRQVPTEQYF.

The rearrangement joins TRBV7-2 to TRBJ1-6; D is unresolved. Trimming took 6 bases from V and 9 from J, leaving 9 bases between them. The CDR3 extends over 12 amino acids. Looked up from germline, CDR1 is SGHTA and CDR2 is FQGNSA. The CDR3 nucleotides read TGTGCCAGCAGGCGGGCCGGTTCACCCCTCCACTTT. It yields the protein CASRRAGSPLHF.

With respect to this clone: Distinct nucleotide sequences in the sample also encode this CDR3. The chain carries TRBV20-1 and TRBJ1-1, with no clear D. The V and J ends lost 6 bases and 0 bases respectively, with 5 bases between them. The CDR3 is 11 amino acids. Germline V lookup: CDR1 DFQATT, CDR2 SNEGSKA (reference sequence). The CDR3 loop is CSARMNTEAFF. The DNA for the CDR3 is TGCAGTGCCCGCATGAACACTGAAGCTTTCTTT.

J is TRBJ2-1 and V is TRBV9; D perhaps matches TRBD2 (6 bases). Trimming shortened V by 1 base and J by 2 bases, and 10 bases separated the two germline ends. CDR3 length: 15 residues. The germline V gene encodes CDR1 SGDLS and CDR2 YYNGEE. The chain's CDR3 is CASSVYGSTYNEQFF. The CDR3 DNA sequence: TGTGCCAGCAGCGTATACGGGAGTACCTACAATGAGCAGTTCTTC. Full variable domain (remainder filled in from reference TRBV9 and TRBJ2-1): DSGVTQTPKHLITATGQRVTLRCSPRSGDLSVYWYQQSLDQGLQFLIQYYNGEERAKGNILERFSAQQFPDLHSELNLSSLELGDSALYFCASSVYGSTYNEQFFGPGTRLTVL.

The CDR3 reads CASSRILAGGPNEQFF. The CDR3 DNA sequence: TGTGCCAGCAGCAGGATCTTAGCGGGAGGTCCAAATGAGCAGTTCTTC. J is TRBJ2-1 and V is TRBV27; 10 bases map to TRBD2. Germline-derived CDR1 and CDR2 are MNHEY and SMNVEV (reference sequence). The CDR3 sequence is 16 residues long. The ends lost 6 bases at V and 7 bases at J; junction bases unmatched: 12.

As DNA, the CDR3 is TGTGCCAGCAGTTTACAAAAAGCGGATTGGGGCTTCTACAATGAGCAGTTCTTC. Protein: CASSLQKADWGFYNEQFF. The chain links TRBV28 to TRBJ2-1; D tentatively reads TRBD1 or TRBD2 (5 bases each). V gave up 2 bases and J gave up 3 bases, with 20 bases separating them. Germline CDR1 reads MDHEN; CDR2 reads SYDVKM. This CDR3 region has 18 residues.

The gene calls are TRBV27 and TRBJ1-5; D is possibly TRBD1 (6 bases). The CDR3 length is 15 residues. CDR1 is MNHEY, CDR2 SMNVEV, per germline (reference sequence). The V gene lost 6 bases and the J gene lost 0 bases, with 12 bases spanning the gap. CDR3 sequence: CASRPQGYSNQPQHF. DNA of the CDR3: TGTGCCAGCAGGCCACAGGGTTATAGCAATCAGCCCCAGCATTTT.

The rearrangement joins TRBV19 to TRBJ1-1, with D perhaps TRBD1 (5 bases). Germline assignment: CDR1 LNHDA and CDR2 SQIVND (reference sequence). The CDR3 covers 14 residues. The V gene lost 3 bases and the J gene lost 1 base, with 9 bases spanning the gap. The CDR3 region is CASSMAGPNTEAFF. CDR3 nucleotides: TGTGCCAGTAGTATGGCAGGGCCGAACACTGAAGCTTTCTTT. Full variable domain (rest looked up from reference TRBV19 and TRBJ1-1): DGGITQSPKYLFRKEGQNVTLSCEQNLNHDAMYWYRQDPGQGLRLIYYSQIVNDFQKGDIAEGYSVSREKKESFPLTVTSAQKNPTAFYLCASSMAGPNTEAFFGQGTRLTVV.

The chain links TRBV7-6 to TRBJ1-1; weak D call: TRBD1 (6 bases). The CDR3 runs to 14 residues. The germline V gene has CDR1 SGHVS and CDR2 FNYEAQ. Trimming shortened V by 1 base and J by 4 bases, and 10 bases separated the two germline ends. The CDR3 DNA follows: TGTGCCAGCAGCTTAGGCAGGGGTGCCACTGAAGCTTTCTTT. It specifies CASSLGRGATEAFF.

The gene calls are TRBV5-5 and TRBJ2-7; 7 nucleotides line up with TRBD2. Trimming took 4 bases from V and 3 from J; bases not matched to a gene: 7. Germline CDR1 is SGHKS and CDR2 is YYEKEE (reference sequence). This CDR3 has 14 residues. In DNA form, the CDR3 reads TGTGCCAGCAGCCCCGGGGGGAATGGCTACGAGCAGTACTTC. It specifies CASSPGGNGYEQYF.

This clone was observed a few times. The CDR3 sequence: CASSLSGAVGNEQFF. For the CDR3, the DNA is TGTGCCAGCAGCTTATCCGGTGCGGTGGGTAATGAGCAGTTCTTC. The chain combines TRBV7-7 with TRBJ2-1; D uncertain. The CDR3 has 15 residues. Trimming removed 2 bases from V and 7 bases from J, with 15 bases in between. The germline V gene has CDR1 SSHAT and CDR2 FNYEAQ (reference sequence).

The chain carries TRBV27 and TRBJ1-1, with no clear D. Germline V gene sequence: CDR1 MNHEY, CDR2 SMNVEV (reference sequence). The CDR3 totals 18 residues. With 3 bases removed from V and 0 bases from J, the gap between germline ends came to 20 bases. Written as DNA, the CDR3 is TGTGCCAGCAGTTTGTCTGTCATTCAAGGTCTCATGAACACTGAAGCTTTCTTT. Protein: CASSLSVIQGLMNTEAFF.

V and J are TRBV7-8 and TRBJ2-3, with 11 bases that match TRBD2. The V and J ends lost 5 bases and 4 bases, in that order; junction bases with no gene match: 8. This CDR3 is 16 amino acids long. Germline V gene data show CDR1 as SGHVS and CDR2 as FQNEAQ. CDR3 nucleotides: TGTGCCAGCAGCCGGCCACTAGCGGGAGTTCCAGATACGCAGTATTTT. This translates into CASSRPLAGVPDTQYF.

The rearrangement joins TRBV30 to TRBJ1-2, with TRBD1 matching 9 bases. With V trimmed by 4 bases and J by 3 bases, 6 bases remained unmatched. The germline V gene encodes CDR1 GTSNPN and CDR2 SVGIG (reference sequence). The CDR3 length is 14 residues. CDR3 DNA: TGTGCCTGGAACAGGGGGCAGGGGGACTATGGCTACACCTTC. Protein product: CAWNRGQGDYGYTF.

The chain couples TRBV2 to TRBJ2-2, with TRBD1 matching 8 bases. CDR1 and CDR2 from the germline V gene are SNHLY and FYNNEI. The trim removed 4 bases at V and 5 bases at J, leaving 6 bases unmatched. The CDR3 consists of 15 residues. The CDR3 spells CASSGARGRTGELFF. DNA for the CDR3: TGTGCCAGCAGTGGGGCCAGGGGGCGAACCGGGGAGCTGTTTTTT.

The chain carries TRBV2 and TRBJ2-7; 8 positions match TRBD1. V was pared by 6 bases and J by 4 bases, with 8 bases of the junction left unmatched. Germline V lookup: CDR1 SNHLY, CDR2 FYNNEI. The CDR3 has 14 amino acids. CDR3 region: CASRVGQGAYEQYF. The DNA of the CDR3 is TGTGCCAGCAGGGTTGGGCAGGGGGCTTACGAGCAGTACTTC.

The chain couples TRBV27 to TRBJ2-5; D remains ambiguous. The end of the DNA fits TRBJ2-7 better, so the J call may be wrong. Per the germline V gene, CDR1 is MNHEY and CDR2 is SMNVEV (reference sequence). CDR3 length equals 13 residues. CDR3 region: CASSLNAWHEQYF. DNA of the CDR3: TGTGCCAGCAGCCTGAACGCTTGGCACGAGCAGTACTTC.

CDR3 DNA sequence: TGCGCCAGCAGCTCGATGGGGGTCTATTCTGGAAACACCATATATTTT. Protein sequence: CASSSMGVYSGNTIYF. V is TRBV4-1 and J is TRBJ1-3; D may be TRBD1 (5 bases). In germline, CDR1 is MGHRA, CDR2 YSYEKL. Trimming pared 5 bases from V and 1 base from J, leaving 15 bases between. The CDR3 totals 16 residues.

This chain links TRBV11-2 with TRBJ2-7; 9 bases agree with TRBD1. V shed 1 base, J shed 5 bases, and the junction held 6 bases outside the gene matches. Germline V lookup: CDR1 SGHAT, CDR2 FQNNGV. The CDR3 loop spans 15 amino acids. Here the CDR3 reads CASSLVGGQGDEQYF. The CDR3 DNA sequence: TGTGCCAGCAGCTTAGTAGGGGGACAGGGTGACGAGCAGTACTTC.

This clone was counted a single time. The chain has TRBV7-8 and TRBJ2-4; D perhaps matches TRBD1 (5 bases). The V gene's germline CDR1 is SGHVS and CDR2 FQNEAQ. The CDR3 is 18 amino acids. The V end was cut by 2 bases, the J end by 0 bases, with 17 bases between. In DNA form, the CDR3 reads TGTGCCAGCAGCTTATTTAAGGTTCAGGGAAGAGCCAAAAACATTCAGTACTTC. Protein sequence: CASSLFKVQGRAKNIQYF.